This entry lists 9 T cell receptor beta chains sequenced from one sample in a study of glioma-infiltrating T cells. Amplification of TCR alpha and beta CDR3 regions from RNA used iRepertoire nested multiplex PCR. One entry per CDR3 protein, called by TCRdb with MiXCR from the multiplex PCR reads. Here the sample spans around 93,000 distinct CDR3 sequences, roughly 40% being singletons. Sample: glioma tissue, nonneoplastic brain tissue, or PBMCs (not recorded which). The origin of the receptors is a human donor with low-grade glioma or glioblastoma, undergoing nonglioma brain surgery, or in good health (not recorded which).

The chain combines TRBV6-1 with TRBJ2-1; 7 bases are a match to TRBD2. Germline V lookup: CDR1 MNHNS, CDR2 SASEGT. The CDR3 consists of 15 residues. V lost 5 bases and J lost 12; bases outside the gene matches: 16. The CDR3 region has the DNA TGTGCCAGCAGTAGGGAGGGTTGGAAGCCAGATACGCAGTTCTTC. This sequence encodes CASSREGWKPDTQFF.

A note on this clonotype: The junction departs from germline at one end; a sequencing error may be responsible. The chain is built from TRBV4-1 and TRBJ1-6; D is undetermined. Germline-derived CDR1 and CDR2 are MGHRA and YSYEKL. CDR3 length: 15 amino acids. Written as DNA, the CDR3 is TGTTCCACCAAGACGGAGAGCTCCTATAATTCACCCATCCACTTT. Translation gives CSTKTESSYNSPIHF.

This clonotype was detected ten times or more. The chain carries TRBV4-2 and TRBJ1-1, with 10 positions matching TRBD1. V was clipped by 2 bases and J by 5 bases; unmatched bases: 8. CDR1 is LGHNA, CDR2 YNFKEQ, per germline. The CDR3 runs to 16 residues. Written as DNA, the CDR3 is TGTGCCAGCAGCCAAATAAGACAGGGGGCAGGGACTGAAGCTTTCTTT. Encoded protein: CASSQIRQGAGTEAFF.

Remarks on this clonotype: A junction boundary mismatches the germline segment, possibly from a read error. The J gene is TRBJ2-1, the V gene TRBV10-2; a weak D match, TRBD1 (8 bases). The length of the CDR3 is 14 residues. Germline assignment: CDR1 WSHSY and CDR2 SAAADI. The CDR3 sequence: CATREGQATSEQFF. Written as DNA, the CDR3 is TGTGCCACCAGGGAGGGACAGGCAACAAGTGAGCAGTTCTTC.

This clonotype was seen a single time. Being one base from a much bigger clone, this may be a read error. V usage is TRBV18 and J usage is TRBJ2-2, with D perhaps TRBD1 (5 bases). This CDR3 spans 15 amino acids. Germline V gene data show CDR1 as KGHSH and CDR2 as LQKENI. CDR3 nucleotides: TGTGCCTGCTCACCCACGACAGCGAACACCGGGGAGCTGTTTTTT. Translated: CACSPTTANTGELFF.

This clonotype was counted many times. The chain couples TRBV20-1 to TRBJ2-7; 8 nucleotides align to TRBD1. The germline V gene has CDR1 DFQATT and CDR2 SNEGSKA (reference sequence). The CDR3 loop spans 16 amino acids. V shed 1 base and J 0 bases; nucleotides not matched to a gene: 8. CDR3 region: CSARVLGQGNSYEQYF. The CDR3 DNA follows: TGCAGTGCTAGAGTCTTAGGACAGGGTAACTCCTACGAGCAGTACTTC.

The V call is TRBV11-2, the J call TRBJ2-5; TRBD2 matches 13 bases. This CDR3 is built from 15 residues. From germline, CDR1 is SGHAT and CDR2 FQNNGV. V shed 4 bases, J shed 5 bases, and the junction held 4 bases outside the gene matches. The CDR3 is CASSSGTSGTETQYF. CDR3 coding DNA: TGTGCCAGCAGCTCCGGGACTAGCGGGACGGAGACCCAGTACTTC.

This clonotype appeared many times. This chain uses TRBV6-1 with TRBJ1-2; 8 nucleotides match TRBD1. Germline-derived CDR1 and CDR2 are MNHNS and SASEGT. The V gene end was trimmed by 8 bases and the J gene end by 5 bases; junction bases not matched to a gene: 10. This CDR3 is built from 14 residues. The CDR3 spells CASFKSGTGYGYTF. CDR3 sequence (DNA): TGTGCCAGCTTTAAATCCGGGACAGGATATGGCTACACCTTC.

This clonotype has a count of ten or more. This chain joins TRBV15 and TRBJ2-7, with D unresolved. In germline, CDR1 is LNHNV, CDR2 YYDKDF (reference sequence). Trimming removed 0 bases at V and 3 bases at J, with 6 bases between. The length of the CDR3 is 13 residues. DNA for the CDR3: TGTGCCACCAGCAGAGATGGGGTCTACGAGCAGTACTTC. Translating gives CATSRDGVYEQYF. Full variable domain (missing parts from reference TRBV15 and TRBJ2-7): DAMVIQNPRYQVTQFGKPVTLSCSQTLNHNVMYWYQQKSSQAPKLLFHYYDKDFNNEADTPDNFQSRRPNTSFCFLDIRSPGLGDTAMYLCATSRDGVYEQYFGPGTRLTVT.